The 17 T cell receptor beta chains below all came from one sample that was sequenced in a study of CD8 T cells in Susac syndrome. It was with random hexamers that 0.5 to 1 ug RNA was reverse transcribed. MiXCR was run by TCRdb on the immunoSEQ multiplex PCR reads, yielding one entry per CDR3 protein. This sample carries 200,000 to 250,000 distinct CDR3 sequences, 94% of them seen once, and the ten largest clones take about 0.15%. Sequences were obtained from CD4+ T cells from PBMCs. These receptors were obtained from a human donor with Susac syndrome.

The chain is built from TRBV4-2 and TRBJ2-7, with D tentatively TRBD2 (5 bases). The CDR3 has 15 residues. Between the trimmed V and J ends, which lost 1 base and 4 bases, there was a span of 14 bases. Germline CDR1 is LGHNA and CDR2 is YNFKEQ. CDR3 DNA: TGTGCCAGCAGCCAAGCTACGCTCACGGGGTACGAGCAGTACTTC. It yields the protein CASSQATLTGYEQYF.

The V call is TRBV28, the J call TRBJ2-7, with TRBD1 matching over 7 bases. V dropped 5 bases and J dropped 2; count of bases not matched to a gene: 9. The germline V gene has CDR1 MDHEN and CDR2 SYDVKM. CDR3 length: 15 residues. CDR3 region: CASSHHSTGPYEQYF. The CDR3 bases are TGTGCCAGCAGTCATCACTCGACAGGGCCCTACGAGCAGTACTTC.

The rearrangement joins TRBV30 to TRBJ2-5; D is unclear. Germline values: CDR1 GTSNPN, CDR2 SVGIG (reference sequence). V shed 6 bases and J shed 1 base, with 6 bases lying between them. The CDR3 runs to 11 residues. Here the CDR3 DNA reads TGTGCCTGTTGGGTCCAAGAGACCCAGTACTTC. Translated, it gives CACWVQETQYF.

This chain connects TRBV6-5 to TRBJ2-7; 9 nucleotides line up with TRBD1. The V segment lost 6 bases and the J segment 6 bases; nucleotides outside the gene matches: 9. The CDR3 sequence is 14 residues long. Germline loops: CDR1 MNHEY, CDR2 SVGAGI. The CDR3 region is CASSRAGTGTEQYF. CDR3 bases: TGTGCCAGCAGCCGAGCCGGGACAGGGACCGAGCAGTACTTC.

The CDR3 reads CASSFRQPPTDTQYF. CDR3 nucleotide sequence: TGTGCCAGCAGTTTTAGGCAGCCGCCCACAGATACGCAGTATTTT. The V and J genes are TRBV12-3 or TRBV12-4 and TRBJ2-3; D not resolved. CDR3 length: 15 amino acids. V lost 3 bases and J 2 bases, leaving 12 bases between the germline ends.

The CDR3 here is CASSPKMYQETQYF. In DNA, the CDR3 is TGTGCCAGCAGCCCGAAGATGTACCAAGAGACCCAGTACTTC. This chain joins TRBV6-5 and TRBJ2-5; unclear D gene. Germline values: CDR1 MNHEY, CDR2 SVGAGI. This CDR3 has 14 residues. V gave up 6 bases and J gave up 0 bases, with 11 bases separating them.

The chain uses TRBV18 and TRBJ2-2, with 10 bases aligning to TRBD2. J gave up 0 bases and V 1 base, and 2 bases lay outside the gene matches. The CDR3 is 17 residues long. Looked up from germline, CDR1 is KGHSH and CDR2 is LQKENI. The CDR3 sequence is CASSPLAGGTNTGELFF. In DNA form, the CDR3 reads TGTGCCAGCTCACCACTAGCGGGGGGCACGAACACCGGGGAGCTGTTTTTT.

V gene TRBV7-2 combines with J gene TRBJ2-1, with D hard to call. Germline lookup yields CDR1 SGHTA and CDR2 FQGNSA. The CDR3 runs to 14 residues. Trimming removed 1 base from V and 6 bases from J, with 10 bases in between. This CDR3 reads CASSLVGSFNEQFF. CDR3 DNA sequence: TGTGCCAGCAGCTTAGTGGGTAGTTTCAATGAGCAGTTCTTC.

The chain combines TRBV4-3 with TRBJ1-4; a weak D match, TRBD1 (5 bases). The CDR3 covers 14 residues. The V end lost 2 bases, the J end lost 5 bases, and 9 bases lay between the germline ends. Germline lookup yields CDR1 LGHNA and CDR2 YSLEER. In nucleotides, the CDR3 is TGCGCCAGCAGCCAACGGGGACGGAATGAAAAACTGTTTTTT. This gives the protein CASSQRGRNEKLFF.

The V gene is TRBV29-1, the J gene TRBJ1-2, with D possibly matching TRBD1 (6 bases). The CDR3 is 12 amino acids. Germline values: CDR1 SQVTM, CDR2 ANQGSEA. V was trimmed by 7 bases and J by 7 bases, leaving 16 bases between them. This CDR3 reads CSGTGSEGGYTF. DNA for the CDR3: TGCAGCGGAACAGGGTCCGAGGGTGGCTACACCTTC.

The V gene is TRBV7-3, the J gene TRBJ2-5, with a possible D match to TRBD2 (6 bases). The CDR3 is 15 amino acids. Germline V gene lookup returns CDR1 SGHTA and CDR2 FQGTGA. Between the trimmed V and J ends, which lost 5 bases and 2 bases, there was a span of 15 bases. CDR3 in amino acids: CASSPSAGWQETQYF. DNA of the CDR3: TGTGCCAGCAGCCCCTCGGCGGGGTGGCAAGAGACCCAGTACTTC. Based on the CDR3 plus reference TRBV7-3 and TRBJ2-5, the full variable domain is GAGVSQTPSNKVTEKGKYVELRCDPISGHTALYWYRQSLGQGPEFLIYFQGTGAADDSGLPNDRFFAVRPEGSVSTLKIQRTERGDSAVYLCASSPSAGWQETQYFGPGTRLLVL.

V gene TRBV7-8 combines with J gene TRBJ1-5; TRBD1 is a possible D gene (6 bases). This CDR3 is built from 14 residues. The V gene lost 5 bases and the J gene lost 5 bases, with 13 bases spanning the gap. CDR1 SGHVS and CDR2 FQNEAQ come from the germline V gene. CDR3 nucleotide sequence: TGTGCCAGCAGCCCCTACCCAGGGGATCAGCCCCAGCATTTT. Translating it yields CASSPYPGDQPQHF.

The chain has TRBV29-1 and TRBJ2-5; TRBD2 agrees at 12 bases. Unmatched junction bases numbered 7, after V lost 7 bases and J lost 4 bases. The CDR3 runs to 14 residues. Germline values: CDR1 SQVTM, CDR2 ANQGSEA. CDR3 residues: CSARGTSGLETQYF. DNA for the CDR3: TGCAGCGCCCGCGGGACTAGCGGGTTAGAGACCCAGTACTTC.

The V gene is TRBV5-1, the J gene TRBJ2-3, with 8 bases fitting TRBD2. With 4 bases clipped from V and 5 bases from J, the junction kept 9 bases outside the gene matches. There are 15 residues in the CDR3. Germline values: CDR1 SGHRS, CDR2 YFSETQ. CDR3 sequence reads: CASSLRTSQGDTQYF. CDR3 nucleotides: TGCGCCAGCAGCCTCCGGACTAGCCAGGGAGATACGCAGTATTTT.

CDR3 coding DNA: TGTGCCAGCAGTAGACAGCTATCGAACACTGAAGCTTTCTTT. Its protein is CASSRQLSNTEAFF. This chain connects TRBV27 to TRBJ1-1; tentative D call: TRBD1 (5 bases). Trimming removed 5 bases at V and 1 base at J, with 11 bases between. The CDR3 has 14 residues. CDR1 MNHEY and CDR2 SMNVEV come from the germline V gene (reference sequence).

The chain uses TRBV28 and TRBJ2-4, with D tentatively TRBD1 (6 bases). Germline V gene data show CDR1 as MDHEN and CDR2 as SYDVKM. This CDR3 is built from 12 residues. Deletions cut 8 bases from V and 7 bases from J, with 12 bases between. In nucleotides, the CDR3 is TGTGCCAGCGGAGAACAGGGTAACATTCAGTACTTC. This encodes CASGEQGNIQYF.

The chain links TRBV29-1 to TRBJ1-2; 9 nucleotides line up with TRBD1. CDR3 length: 14 amino acids. Trimming removed 3 bases from V and 4 bases from J; junction bases left unmatched: 6. Germline CDR1 and CDR2: SQVTM and ANQGSEA. CDR3 loop: CSVESGTGFYGYTF. The CDR3 region has the DNA TGCAGCGTTGAGTCCGGGACAGGGTTCTATGGCTACACCTTC.